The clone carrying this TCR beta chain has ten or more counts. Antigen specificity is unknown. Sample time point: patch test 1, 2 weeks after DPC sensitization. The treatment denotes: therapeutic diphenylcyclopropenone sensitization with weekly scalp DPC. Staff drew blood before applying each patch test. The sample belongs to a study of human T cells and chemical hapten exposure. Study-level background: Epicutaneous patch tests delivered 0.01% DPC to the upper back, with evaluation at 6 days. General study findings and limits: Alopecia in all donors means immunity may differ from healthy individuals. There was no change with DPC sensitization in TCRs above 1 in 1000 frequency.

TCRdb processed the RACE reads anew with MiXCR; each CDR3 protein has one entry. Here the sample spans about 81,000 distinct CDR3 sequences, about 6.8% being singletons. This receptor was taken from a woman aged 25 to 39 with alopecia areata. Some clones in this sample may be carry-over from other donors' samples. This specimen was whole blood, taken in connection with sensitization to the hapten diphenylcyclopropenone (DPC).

The CDR3 bases are TGTGCCAGCAGTGAGGGCGAGGGCTACACCTTC. As protein: CASSEGEGYTF. J is TRBJ1-2 and V is TRBV2; D uncertain. Looked up from germline, CDR1 is SNHLY and CDR2 is FYNNEI. Deletions cut 3 bases from V and 8 bases from J, with 7 bases between. The CDR3 loop spans 11 amino acids.